The 30 T cell receptor beta chains below all came from one sample that was sequenced in a study of CD8 T cells in ankylosing spondylitis. TCRdb called the 5' RACE reads again in MiXCR, with one record for every CDR3 protein. The sample yields around 210,000 distinct CDR3 sequences, over 7% seen once. Source material: blood, either unsorted or a sorted T cell fraction (not recorded which). The receptors come from a female donor with ankylosing spondylitis or in good health (not recorded which).

This clonotype has at least ten counts. The rearrangement joins TRBV12-3 or TRBV12-4 to TRBJ2-7; 8 bases align to TRBD2. The J segment lost 5 bases and the V segment lost 3 bases, leaving 3 bases of the junction unmatched. There are 13 residues in the CDR3. The CDR3 loop is CASSFSGIHEQYF. DNA for the CDR3: TGTGCCAGCAGTTTTAGCGGGATCCACGAGCAGTACTTC.

This clonotype has a handful of counts. The rearrangement links TRBV12-3 or TRBV12-4 to TRBJ2-2, with a weak D call TRBD1 (5 bases). The V end was cut by 1 base, the J end by 1 base, with 19 bases between. The CDR3 consists of 19 residues. The CDR3 is CASSLESPQGAENTGELFF. The CDR3 region has the DNA TGTGCCAGCAGTTTAGAATCCCCCCAGGGCGCGGAGAACACCGGGGAGCTGTTTTTT.

In this sample, this clonotype turned up many times. This chain uses TRBV5-1 with TRBJ2-1; 9 bases map to TRBD1. Germline CDR1 and CDR2: SGHRS and YFSETQ. The V segment lost 4 bases and the J segment 7 bases; nucleotides outside the gene matches: 9. This CDR3 has 15 residues. CDR3: CASSPGTGISNEQFF. DNA of the CDR3: TGCGCCAGCAGCCCAGGGACAGGGATAAGTAATGAGCAGTTCTTC.

This clonotype was picked up many times. The rearrangement links TRBV5-1 to TRBJ1-1; TRBD1 is a possible D gene (6 bases). Germline CDR1 SGHRS, CDR2 YFSETQ. The V and J ends lost 4 bases and 1 base respectively, with 14 bases between them. The CDR3 has 15 amino acids. The CDR3 DNA sequence: TGCGCCAGCAGCGGGCGCGGGACACCGAACACTGAAGCTTTCTTT. Amino acids: CASSGRGTPNTEAFF.

This rearrangement joins TRBV7-9 to TRBJ1-1; 7 bases fit TRBD1. There are 16 residues in the CDR3. The germline V gene has CDR1 SEHNR and CDR2 FQNEAQ (reference sequence). With V trimmed by 9 bases and J by 0 bases, 13 bases remained unmatched. For the CDR3, the DNA is TGTGCCAGTTCAGGGGGGGGGAGTGTTATGAACACTGAAGCTTTCTTT. Its translation: CASSGGGSVMNTEAFF.

The sample holds many counts of this clonotype. J is TRBJ1-2 and V is TRBV12-3 or TRBV12-4, with TRBD1 as a possible D gene (5 bases). V shed 3 bases and J shed 5 bases, with 13 bases lying between them. The length of the CDR3 is 14 residues. The CDR3 DNA is TGTGCCAGCAGTTTTCTCGGGACGGAATATGGCTACACCTTC. It specifies CASSFLGTEYGYTF.

Concerning this clonotype itself: A much larger clone lies one base from this, so it may be a read error. CDR3 amino acids: CAGSLRPGSYEQYF. The CDR3 coding sequence is TGCGCCGGCAGCTTGAGACCGGGTTCCTACGAGCAGTACTTC. The chain joins TRBV5-1 to TRBJ2-7, with D unresolved. Looked up from germline, CDR1 is SGHRS and CDR2 is YFSETQ. The CDR3 has 14 amino acids.

Note on this clonotype: This may be a read error, as it is one base from a much larger clone. The chain employs TRBV20-1 and TRBJ2-2; 10 nucleotides align to TRBD1. This CDR3 has 14 amino acids. The V segment lost 6 bases and the J segment 3 bases; nucleotides outside the gene matches: 4. The V gene's germline CDR1 is DFQATT and CDR2 SNEGSKA (reference sequence). In DNA form, the CDR3 reads TGCAGTGCAGTCGGGACAGGGGACACCGGGGAGCTGTTTTTT. Translated: CSAVGTGDTGELFF.

This chain connects TRBV28 to TRBJ1-5; D is undetermined. The V gene lost 2 bases and the J gene lost 4 bases, with 9 bases spanning the gap. The CDR3 spans 14 residues. CDR1 and CDR2 from the germline V gene are MDHEN and SYDVKM. The CDR3 loop is CASSLRLINQPQHF. Written as DNA, the CDR3 is TGTGCCAGCAGTTTACGACTCATTAATCAGCCCCAGCATTTT.

This clonotype has a handful of counts. The rearrangement links TRBV7-9 to TRBJ1-1, with TRBD1 matching 9 bases. Germline CDR1 and CDR2: SEHNR and FQNEAQ (reference sequence). V dropped 5 bases and J dropped 5; count of bases not matched to a gene: 6. The CDR3 loop spans 14 amino acids. The CDR3 nucleotides read TGTGCCAGCAGCGTCCACAGGGGGCGGACTGAAGCTTTCTTT. Translating it yields CASSVHRGRTEAFF.

This clonotype has ten or more counts. This sequence joins TRBV4-3 and TRBJ2-3, with D unresolved. The CDR3 loop spans 13 amino acids. Trimming left V 1 base short and J 2 bases short, with 4 bases between. Germline CDR1 reads LGHNA; CDR2 reads YSLEER. The CDR3 bases are TGCGCCAGCAGCCAAGGGTCCACAGATACGCAGTATTTT. This gives the protein CASSQGSTDTQYF.

This clonotype was counted at least ten times. The chain couples TRBV25-1 to TRBJ2-1; either TRBD1 or TRBD2 may supply D (5 bases each). This CDR3 has 17 residues. Germline CDR1 and CDR2: MGHDK and SYGVNS. V lost 0 bases and J lost 7, with 19 bases in between. CDR3 nucleotide sequence: TGTGCCAGCAGTGAATACCCGGGACGGGGCGCGGAGAATGAGCAGTTCTTC. Translation gives CASSEYPGRGAENEQFF.

This clonotype has more than one count but fewer than ten. The rearrangement uses TRBV7-2 and TRBJ2-3; the match to TRBD2 covers 7 bases. Germline values: CDR1 SGHTA, CDR2 FQGNSA. The CDR3 loop spans 16 amino acids. Trimming at V came to 3 bases and at J to 1 base, leaving 7 bases not matched to a gene. The CDR3 nucleotides read TGTGCCAGCAGCTTCCGCGGGGGTAGTGGCACAGATACGCAGTATTTT. Its translation is CASSFRGGSGTDTQYF.

The sample holds many counts of this clonotype. V gene TRBV6-2 or TRBV6-3 combines with J gene TRBJ2-3; D possibly corresponds to TRBD2 (6 bases). CDR3 length: 13 amino acids. The V gene lost 11 bases and the J gene lost 2 bases, with 14 bases spanning the gap. Looked up from germline, CDR1 is MNHEY and CDR2 is SVGEGT. The CDR3 DNA is TGTGCCTCCCGGGACTCCTCCACAGATACGCAGTATTTT. Its translation is CASRDSSTDTQYF.

V gene TRBV20-1 combines with J gene TRBJ2-1; 7 bases line up with TRBD2. The V and J ends lost 2 bases and 5 bases, in that order; junction bases with no gene match: 12. This CDR3 is built from 16 residues. The V gene's germline CDR1 is DFQATT and CDR2 SNEGSKA (reference sequence). The CDR3 nucleotides read TGCAGTGCTAGAAAGACCGGGACTACGGGGCACAATGAGCAGTTCTTC. This encodes CSARKTGTTGHNEQFF.

This clonotype has a handful of counts. This chain connects TRBV5-1 to TRBJ2-1; TRBD2 aligns across 13 bases. The CDR3 extends over 17 amino acids. Germline CDR1 reads SGHRS; CDR2 reads YFSETQ. The V and J ends lost 4 bases and 8 bases, in that order; junction bases with no gene match: 12. Here the CDR3 reads CASSRRPGLAGMDEQFF. CDR3 coding DNA: TGCGCCAGCAGCCGGCGTCCGGGACTAGCGGGAATGGATGAGCAGTTCTTC.

In its sample, this clonotype was seen many times. The rearrangement links TRBV6-2 or TRBV6-3 to TRBJ1-4, with 7 bases fitting TRBD1. The CDR3 contains 14 residues. V shed 5 bases and J 8 bases; nucleotides not matched to a gene: 8. Germline CDR1 reads MNHEY; CDR2 reads SVGEGT. The DNA for the CDR3 is TGTGCCAGCAGTCGTCCGACAGGGAGAGAAAAACTGTTTTTT. This translates into CASSRPTGREKLFF.

Many counts were recorded for this clonotype. The chain combines TRBV18 with TRBJ1-5, with D tentatively TRBD1 (5 bases). CDR3 length: 16 residues. Germline CDR1 reads KGHSH; CDR2 reads LQKENI. The V end lost 3 bases, the J end lost 2 bases, and 14 bases lay between the germline ends. CDR3 region: CASSPPPGIGNQPQHF. In DNA, the CDR3 is TGTGCCAGCTCACCTCCCCCAGGGATAGGCAATCAGCCCCAGCATTTT. Based on the CDR3 plus reference TRBV18 and TRBJ1-5, the full variable domain is NAGVMQNPRHLVRRRGQEARLRCSPMKGHSHVYWYRQLPEEGLKFMVYLQKENIIDESGMPKERFSAEFPKEGPSILRIQQVVRGDSAAYFCASSPPPGIGNQPQHFGDGTRLSIL.

This clonotype has at least ten counts. As DNA, the CDR3 is TGCAGTGCCCCGGACAGCAATAACTATGGCTACACCTTC. It encodes CSAPDSNNYGYTF. V gene TRBV20-1 combines with J gene TRBJ1-2, with D possibly matching TRBD1 (6 bases). Germline V gives CDR1 DFQATT, CDR2 SNEGSKA (reference sequence). CDR3 length equals 13 residues. The ends were cut back, 6 bases at V and 1 base at J, with 12 bases in the middle.

This clonotype was recorded many times. The chain combines TRBV29-1 with TRBJ1-5; 10 positions match TRBD1. Germline CDR1 is SQVTM and CDR2 is ANQGSEA. Unmatched junction bases numbered 4, after V lost 4 bases and J lost 7 bases. There are 13 residues in the CDR3. The CDR3 nucleotides are TGCAGCGTTGGAGGACAGGGGGGCCAGCCCCAGCATTTT. This sequence encodes CSVGGQGGQPQHF.

In this sample, this clonotype turned up many times. The chain links TRBV7-9 to TRBJ1-1; D gene ambiguous. Germline V CDR1 and CDR2: SEHNR, FQNEAQ (reference sequence). V was clipped by 6 bases and J by 0 bases, with 5 bases between them. The CDR3 is 12 amino acids. The CDR3 is CASRRLNTEAFF. CDR3 nucleotides: TGTGCCAGCAGACGGCTGAACACTGAAGCTTTCTTT.

This clonotype was found many times. The chain uses TRBV12-3 or TRBV12-4 and TRBJ2-1, with D tentatively TRBD1 or TRBD2 (5 bases each). The CDR3 is made up of 14 amino acids. The V end lost 3 bases, the J end lost 6 bases, and 12 bases lay between the germline ends. CDR3 coding DNA: TGTGCCAGCAGTTTGGACGGGACCACCAATGAGCAGTTCTTC. Encoded protein: CASSLDGTTNEQFF.

Note on this clonotype: Since a much larger clone is just one base distant, this may be a read error. This chain uses TRBV7-2 with TRBJ2-3, with D unresolved. The CDR3 loop spans 13 amino acids. Germline V gene sequence: CDR1 SGHTA, CDR2 FQGNSA. Trimming pared 1 base from V and 8 bases from J, leaving 10 bases between. CDR3 loop: CTSSLVGPGTQYF. The CDR3 coding sequence is TGTACCAGCAGCTTAGTAGGCCCCGGTACGCAGTATTTT.

The table lists this clonotype with many counts. J is TRBJ1-3 and V is TRBV4-1; 8 positions agree with TRBD1. The V and J ends lost 4 bases and 4 bases, in that order; junction bases with no gene match: 3. CDR1 and CDR2 (germline): MGHRA, YSYEKL. The CDR3 spans 14 residues. The CDR3 sequence is CASSRRQGGNTIYF. The CDR3 DNA follows: TGCGCCAGCAGCCGAAGACAGGGGGGAAACACCATATATTTT.

In this sample, this clonotype turned up a few times. The chain uses TRBV7-9 and TRBJ2-5; maybe TRBD2 (5 bases). Germline V gene data show CDR1 as SEHNR and CDR2 as FQNEAQ (reference sequence). V lost 5 bases and J lost 9, with 19 bases in between. The CDR3 consists of 14 residues. The CDR3 DNA sequence: TGTGCCAGCAGCCCCGGGGAAACTTCTGGGGCCCAGTACTTC. Protein sequence: CASSPGETSGAQYF.

This clonotype has just a few counts. The rearrangement uses TRBV29-1 and TRBJ2-7; a weak D match, TRBD2 (6 bases). V was clipped by 5 bases and J by 5 bases, with 19 bases between them. This CDR3 is built from 14 residues. In germline, CDR1 is SQVTM, CDR2 ANQGSEA. The CDR3 loop reads CSVLGRNSGDEQYF. DNA for the CDR3: TGCAGCGTTCTCGGACGGAACTCGGGGGACGAGCAGTACTTC.

The chain joins TRBV12-1 to TRBJ1-4. TRBV12-1 is flagged as a pseudogene. The CDR3 extends over 16 amino acids. The CDR3 nucleotides are TGTGCCAGCAGCTCTGGACGGTCCTCTGGGAGGGAAAAACTGTTTTTT. It is translated as CASSSGRSSGREKLFF.

This clonotype has more than one count but fewer than ten. The rearrangement links TRBV4-2 to TRBJ2-1, with TRBD1 matching 12 bases. J was trimmed by 10 bases and V by 0 bases; bases with no gene match: 13. The V gene's germline CDR1 is LGHNA and CDR2 YNFKEQ. CDR3 length: 18 residues. CDR3 protein: CASSQETIGGQGAREQFF. The CDR3 nucleotides are TGTGCCAGCAGCCAAGAAACGATTGGGGGACAGGGGGCTCGCGAGCAGTTCTTC.

This clonotype was found a few times. The rearrangement joins TRBV7-2 to TRBJ2-1; D not resolved. V was pared by 1 base and J by 9 bases, with 7 bases between. The CDR3 length is 12 residues. CDR1 is SGHTA, CDR2 FQGNSA, per germline. The CDR3 DNA reads as TGTGCCAGCAGCTTAGTGCGTCGTGAGCAGTTCTTC. This gives the protein CASSLVRREQFF.

In this sample, this clonotype turned up many times. The chain combines TRBV4-1 with TRBJ2-3; the match to TRBD1 covers 7 bases. The CDR3 totals 16 residues. CDR1 is MGHRA and CDR2 is YSYEKL in the germline V gene. V shed 4 bases, J shed 2 bases, and the junction held 9 bases outside the gene matches. CDR3 in amino acids: CASSPRNGQVTDTQYF. CDR3 DNA sequence: TGCGCCAGCAGCCCCAGAAACGGACAGGTCACAGATACGCAGTATTTT.